The rows below give T cell receptor beta chains drawn from one sample of a study of blood T cell repertoires in COVID-19. The method was immunoSEQ multiplex PCR; TCRdb's version includes in-frame clones alone and lacks a portion of them. The sample holds some 120,000 clones; roughly 80% are singletons and the top ten take around 17%. Sequencing used peripheral blood. These receptors came from a woman aged 50 to 60 with acute or convalescent COVID-19. CDR3s include the opening cysteine and the closing phenylalanine or tryptophan. D genes are given only for firm matches. Clone size appears in some rows only: once, few, many, or a class for an expanded clone.

d_gene: -
abundance: -
v_gene: TRBV5-5
j_gene: TRBJ2-1
CDR3aa: CASSFEGKNNNEQFF
CDR3nt: TGTGCCAGCAGCTTCGAGGGCAAGAATAACAATGAGCAGTTCTTC

d_gene: -
abundance: few
v_gene: TRBV9
j_gene: TRBJ2-3
CDR3aa: CASSVAGTDTQYF
CDR3nt: TGTGCCAGCAGCGTAGCCGGCACAGATACGCAGTATTTT

d_gene: -
abundance: -
v_gene: TRBV28
j_gene: TRBJ1-2
CDR3aa: CASSLQHSSGYGYTF
CDR3nt: TGTGCCAGCAGTTTACAACACAGCTCGGGGTATGGCTACACCTTC

d_gene: TRBD1
abundance: -
v_gene: TRBV5-4
j_gene: TRBJ1-1
CDR3aa: CASSSAGRADRGRITEAFF
CDR3nt: TGTGCCAGCAGCTCCGCTGGTCGGGCGGACAGGGGCAGGATCACTGAAGCTTTCTTT

d_gene: -
abundance: -
v_gene: TRBV5-5
j_gene: TRBJ2-1
CDR3aa: CASSLAAETWEQFF
CDR3nt: TGTGCCAGCAGCTTGGCGGCCGAGACTTGGGAGCAGTTCTTC

d_gene: -
abundance: -
v_gene: TRBV7-6
j_gene: TRBJ2-5
CDR3aa: CASSRAGKTQYF
CDR3nt: TGTGCCAGCAGCCGGGCGGGAAAGACCCAGTACTTC

d_gene: TRBD1
abundance: medium-sized
v_gene: TRBV19
j_gene: TRBJ1-4
CDR3aa: CASRSTGENEKLFF
CDR3nt: TGTGCCAGTAGGTCGACAGGGGAAAATGAAAAACTGTTTTTT

d_gene: -
abundance: once
v_gene: TRBV11-2
j_gene: TRBJ1-2
CDR3aa: CASSKGVDYGYTF
CDR3nt: TGTGCCAGCAGCAAAGGGGTTGACTATGGCTACACCTTC

d_gene: TRBD2
abundance: -
v_gene: TRBV28
j_gene: TRBJ2-2
CDR3aa: CASIRRGVTGELFF
CDR3nt: TGTGCCAGCATCCGGCGGGGGGTTACCGGGGAGCTGTTTTTT

d_gene: -
abundance: -
v_gene: TRBV28
j_gene: TRBJ1-2
CDR3aa: CASRPDSFLGYTF
CDR3nt: TGTGCCAGCAGACCGGACAGTTTCCTTGGCTACACCTTC

d_gene: -
abundance: -
v_gene: TRBV9
j_gene: TRBJ1-2
CDR3aa: CASSFDHSGGYTF
CDR3nt: TGTGCCAGCAGCTTCGACCATTCGGGGGGCTACACCTTC

d_gene: -
abundance: once
v_gene: TRBV5-1
j_gene: TRBJ2-7
CDR3aa: CASSRGSLSYEQYF
CDR3nt: TGCGCCAGCAGCCGGGGGAGCCTGTCCTACGAGCAGTACTTC

d_gene: TRBD2
abundance: -
v_gene: TRBV9
j_gene: TRBJ2-1
CDR3aa: CASSGGSGGPYNEQFF
CDR3nt: TGTGCCAGCAGCGGAGGGAGCGGGGGGCCTTACAATGAGCAGTTCTTC

d_gene: -
abundance: -
v_gene: TRBV25-1
j_gene: TRBJ1-3
CDR3aa: CASSEWSGTIYF
CDR3nt: TGTGCCAGCAGTGAATGGAGTGGCACCATATATTTT

d_gene: TRBD1
abundance: -
v_gene: TRBV4-2
j_gene: TRBJ1-1
CDR3aa: CASSQDHRLGQLNTEAFF
CDR3nt: TGTGCCAGCAGCCAAGATCACCGATTGGGACAGTTGAACACTGAAGCTTTCTTT

d_gene: TRBD2
abundance: -
v_gene: TRBV27
j_gene: TRBJ2-7
CDR3aa: CASSDGLAPYEQYF
CDR3nt: TGTGCCAGCAGTGACGGACTAGCGCCCTACGAGCAGTACTTC

d_gene: -
abundance: once
v_gene: TRBV4-2
j_gene: TRBJ2-1
CDR3aa: CASSRGVTSYNEQFF
CDR3nt: TGTGCCAGCAGCCGGGGGGTTACCTCCTACAATGAGCAGTTCTTC

d_gene: TRBD2
abundance: -
v_gene: TRBV6-5
j_gene: TRBJ2-7
CDR3aa: CASRRLAAYEQYF
CDR3nt: TGTGCCAGCAGACGACTAGCTGCCTACGAGCAGTACTTC

d_gene: TRBD1
abundance: -
v_gene: TRBV6-5
j_gene: TRBJ2-5
CDR3aa: CASTIGDRGGETQYF
CDR3nt: TGTGCCAGCACCATAGGGGACAGGGGAGGGGAGACCCAGTACTTC

d_gene: -
abundance: -
v_gene: TRBV20-1
j_gene: TRBJ2-5
CDR3aa: CSAWRETQYF
CDR3nt: TGCAGTGCGTGGAGGGAGACCCAGTACTTC

d_gene: -
abundance: -
v_gene: TRBV18
j_gene: TRBJ1-1
CDR3aa: CASLPGQNTEAFF
CDR3nt: TGTGCCAGCTTACCGGGACAGAACACTGAAGCTTTCTTT

d_gene: -
abundance: -
v_gene: TRBV3-1/TRBV3-2
j_gene: TRBJ1-2
CDR3aa: CASSQLAMGYTF
CDR3nt: TGTGCCAGCAGCCAATTGGCCATGGGCTACACCTTC

d_gene: -
abundance: -
v_gene: TRBV3-1/TRBV3-2
j_gene: TRBJ1-2
CDR3aa: CASSQAGGRGYGYTF
CDR3nt: TGTGCCAGCAGCCAAGCCGGGGGGCGTGGCTATGGCTACACCTTC

d_gene: -
abundance: many
v_gene: TRBV3-1/TRBV3-2
j_gene: TRBJ1-2
CDR3aa: CASSQRMGGRDYGYTF
CDR3nt: TGTGCCAGCAGCCAGCGGATGGGGGGGCGAGACTATGGCTACACCTTC

d_gene: -
abundance: -
v_gene: TRBV20-1
j_gene: TRBJ1-2
CDR3aa: CSAQGLYGYTF
CDR3nt: TGCAGTGCCCAGGGCCTGTATGGCTACACCTTC

d_gene: TRBD1
abundance: -
v_gene: TRBV6-5
j_gene: TRBJ1-4
CDR3aa: CASRGDRVTWF
CDR3nt: TGTGCCAGCAGAGGGGACAGGGTAACATGGTTT

d_gene: -
abundance: -
v_gene: TRBV7-8
j_gene: TRBJ1-6
CDR3aa: CASSRGLNSPLHF
CDR3nt: TGTGCCAGCAGCCGGGGACTCAATTCACCCCTCCACTTT

d_gene: -
abundance: few
v_gene: TRBV6-5
j_gene: TRBJ1-2
CDR3aa: CASSLDRAYGYTF
CDR3nt: TGTGCCAGCAGTTTGGACAGAGCCTATGGCTACACCTTC

d_gene: -
abundance: -
v_gene: TRBV7-2
j_gene: TRBJ1-2
CDR3aa: CASSLTGGVPYGYTF
CDR3nt: TGTGCCAGCAGCTTAACTGGGGGCGTCCCGTATGGCTACACCTTC

d_gene: -
abundance: -
v_gene: TRBV12-3/TRBV12-4
j_gene: TRBJ2-7
CDR3aa: CASSFGQDYEQYF
CDR3nt: TGTGCCAGCAGTTTTGGACAAGACTACGAGCAGTACTTC

d_gene: TRBD2
abundance: -
v_gene: TRBV4-2
j_gene: TRBJ2-3
CDR3aa: CASSQEVGGGLTDTQYF
CDR3nt: TGTGCCAGCAGCCAAGAAGTAGGCGGGGGACTCACAGATACGCAGTATTTT

d_gene: TRBD2
abundance: few
v_gene: TRBV5-1
j_gene: TRBJ2-7
CDR3aa: CASSLTVVAGGHGYEQYF
CDR3nt: TGCGCCAGCAGCTTGACGGTGGTTGCGGGGGGGCACGGCTACGAGCAGTACTTC

d_gene: TRBD2
abundance: -
v_gene: TRBV5-6
j_gene: TRBJ2-3
CDR3aa: CASSTRTSGGAADTQYF
CDR3nt: TGTGCCAGCAGCACCAGGACTAGCGGGGGGGCTGCAGATACGCAGTATTTT

d_gene: TRBD1
abundance: -
v_gene: TRBV6-1
j_gene: TRBJ1-1
CDR3aa: CASSEADRGRAFF
CDR3nt: TGTGCCAGCAGTGAAGCCGACAGGGGACGAGCTTTCTTT

d_gene: TRBD1
abundance: -
v_gene: TRBV30
j_gene: TRBJ1-5
CDR3aa: CAWARQGASNQPQHF
CDR3nt: TGTGCCTGGGCAAGACAGGGGGCCTCCAATCAGCCCCAGCATTTT

d_gene: -
abundance: -
v_gene: TRBV5-5
j_gene: TRBJ1-4
CDR3aa: CASKRQFNEKLFF
CDR3nt: TGTGCCAGCAAGCGACAGTTTAATGAAAAACTGTTTTTT

d_gene: TRBD1
abundance: -
v_gene: TRBV18
j_gene: TRBJ1-5
CDR3aa: CASSDGTGQMRPQHF
CDR3nt: TGTGCCAGCTCAGACGGGACAGGGCAAATGAGGCCCCAGCATTTT

d_gene: TRBD1
abundance: -
v_gene: TRBV3-1/TRBV3-2
j_gene: TRBJ1-3
CDR3aa: CASSLGTAGNTIYF
CDR3nt: TGTGCCAGCAGCCTCGGGACAGCTGGAAACACCATATATTTT

d_gene: TRBD2
abundance: few
v_gene: TRBV9
j_gene: TRBJ2-3
CDR3aa: CASSATSGRDTQYF
CDR3nt: TGTGCCAGCAGCGCCACTAGCGGCCGGGATACGCAGTATTTT

d_gene: -
abundance: -
v_gene: TRBV7-9
j_gene: TRBJ1-4
CDR3aa: CASSYDRQSEKLFF
CDR3nt: TGTGCCAGCAGCTATGATCGACAGTCAGAAAAACTGTTTTTT

d_gene: TRBD1
abundance: once
v_gene: TRBV30
j_gene: TRBJ1-2
CDR3aa: CAWMSDRDHGYTF
CDR3nt: TGTGCCTGGATGTCGGACAGGGACCATGGCTACACCTTC

d_gene: -
abundance: few
v_gene: TRBV9
j_gene: TRBJ2-1
CDR3aa: CASSVDPRSNEQFF
CDR3nt: TGTGCCAGCAGCGTAGACCCTAGGAGCAATGAGCAGTTCTTC

d_gene: -
abundance: -
v_gene: TRBV7-2
j_gene: TRBJ1-6
CDR3aa: CASSTTMWNSPLHF
CDR3nt: TGTGCCAGCAGCACAACTATGTGGAATTCACCCCTCCACTTT

d_gene: TRBD2
abundance: few
v_gene: TRBV7-3
j_gene: TRBJ2-3
CDR3aa: CASSLAGGRLAGEITDTQYF
CDR3nt: TGTGCCAGCAGCTTAGCGGGGGGCCGACTAGCGGGGGAAATAACAGATACGCAGTATTTT

d_gene: -
abundance: -
v_gene: TRBV6-5
j_gene: TRBJ1-3
CDR3aa: CASRPQGPGNTIYF
CDR3nt: TGTGCCAGCAGACCTCAGGGGCCTGGAAACACCATATATTTT

d_gene: TRBD1
abundance: -
v_gene: TRBV7-3
j_gene: TRBJ1-1
CDR3aa: CASSSTGTGVGTEAFF
CDR3nt: TGTGCCAGCAGCTCGACCGGGACAGGGGTAGGCACTGAAGCTTTCTTT

d_gene: TRBD2
abundance: -
v_gene: TRBV9
j_gene: TRBJ2-3
CDR3aa: CASSRRGSGVTDTQYF
CDR3nt: TGTGCCAGCAGCCGTCGAGGGAGCGGGGTCACAGATACGCAGTATTTT

d_gene: -
abundance: -
v_gene: TRBV6-5
j_gene: TRBJ2-2
CDR3aa: CASNNGELFF
CDR3nt: TGTGCCAGCAATAACGGGGAGCTGTTTTTT

d_gene: TRBD1
abundance: once
v_gene: TRBV11-3
j_gene: TRBJ1-6
CDR3aa: CASSHFRDRGSYNSPLHF
CDR3nt: TGTGCCAGCAGCCACTTCCGGGACAGGGGCTCCTATAATTCACCCCTCCACTTT

d_gene: TRBD2
abundance: -
v_gene: TRBV5-5
j_gene: TRBJ2-3
CDR3aa: CASSYGLAGGTADTQYF
CDR3nt: TGTGCCAGCAGCTATGGACTAGCGGGGGGGACCGCAGATACGCAGTATTTT

d_gene: -
abundance: -
v_gene: TRBV13
j_gene: TRBJ1-3
CDR3aa: CASSPGGWDFGNTIYF
CDR3nt: TGTGCCAGCAGCCCGGGGGGGTGGGACTTTGGAAACACCATATATTTT